The present T cell receptor beta chain was sequenced within a study of OX40 agonist ivuxolimab in advanced cancers. Background on the study: Among those treated, three patients had partial responses, one with hepatocellular carcinoma and two with cutaneous melanoma. General study findings and limits: At 0.1 to 3.0 mg/kg and by week 6, CD4+ and CD8+ T cells in the blood had expanded clonally. On average, a greater number of expanded clones characterised CD8+ T cells relative to CD4+.

This clone was recorded only once. Its antigen is not identified. The CDR3 sequence is 18 residues long. Germline V CDR1 and CDR2: SGHAT, FQNNGV. With 5 bases clipped from V and 4 bases from J, the junction kept 12 bases outside the gene matches. The repertoire was sequenced with immunoSEQ multiplex PCR; TCRdb's copy has only in-frame clones and lacks some. The sample lists tens of thousands of clones, 90% to 95% seen once, with 26% in the top ten. V gene TRBV11-2 combines with J gene TRBJ2-3, with 13 bases identical to TRBD2. The sequencing here drew on CD4+ or CD8+ T cells sorted from blood, taken in a trial of the OX40 agonist ivuxolimab. The TCR originated in an adult with an advanced solid tumor such as melanoma, head and neck, liver or kidney cancer. The CDR3 region is CASSLQGTSGVGADTQYF. For the CDR3, the DNA is TGTGCCAGCAGCCTACAGGGGACTAGCGGGGTGGGAGCAGATACGCAGTATTTT.